The 11 T cell receptor beta chains reported below all come from one sample, sequenced in a study of blood T cell repertoires in COVID-19. The method was immunoSEQ multiplex PCR; TCRdb's version includes in-frame clones alone and lacks a portion of them. The sample records roughly 220,000 clones, approximately 90% being singletons. Sequencing was carried out using PBMCs or T cells enriched from blood (not recorded which). All receptors derive from a woman aged 30 to 39 who had recovered from COVID-19.

The genes are TRBV7-3 and TRBJ1-6; 8 bases match TRBD1. Germline CDR1 and CDR2: SGHTA and FQGTGA. Unmatched junction bases numbered 1, after V lost 3 bases and J lost 12 bases. This CDR3 contains 12 residues. The chain's CDR3 is CASSFGQGPLHF. The CDR3 DNA reads TGTGCCAGCAGCTTCGGACAGGGACCCCTCCACTTT.

V usage is TRBV4-2 and J usage is TRBJ2-1, with 8 bases aligning to TRBD1. CDR3 length: 17 residues. J gave up 9 bases and V 1 base, and 14 bases lay outside the gene matches. Looked up from germline, CDR1 is LGHNA and CDR2 is YNFKEQ. In DNA form, the CDR3 reads TGTGCCAGCAGCCAAGTTCGGGTAGGGACAGGCAACTTTGAGCAGTTCTTC. Amino acid sequence: CASSQVRVGTGNFEQFF.

The rearrangement joins TRBV7-3 to TRBJ2-3, with D possibly matching TRBD2 (6 bases). Per the germline V gene, CDR1 is SGHTA and CDR2 is FQGTGA. Trimming cost V 6 bases and J 0 bases, with 10 bases left between them. The CDR3 is 14 amino acids. CDR3 bases: TGTGCCAGCAGGCGGGACTTGAGCACAGATACGCAGTATTTT. It specifies CASRRDLSTDTQYF.

This sequence joins TRBV13 and TRBJ1-1; no clear D gene. The germline V gene encodes CDR1 PRHDT and CDR2 FYEKMQ (reference sequence). The CDR3 has 13 residues. Trimming cost V 3 bases and J 3 bases, with 8 bases left between them. The CDR3 loop is CASSFTGYTEAFF. CDR3 coding DNA: TGTGCCAGCAGCTTTACGGGATACACTGAAGCTTTCTTT.

This sequence joins TRBV10-3 and TRBJ1-1; weak D call: TRBD1 (5 bases). V gave up 0 bases and J gave up 11 bases, with 19 bases separating them. Germline-derived CDR1 and CDR2 are ENHRY and SYGVKD. This CDR3 is built from 15 residues. CDR3 amino acids: CAISESGDRGGSAFF. CDR3 nucleotides: TGTGCCATCAGTGAGTCAGGGGATAGGGGTGGTTCGGCTTTCTTT.

J is TRBJ1-6 and V is TRBV7-2; 8 bases are shared with TRBD1. The CDR3 is 17 amino acids. Germline V lookup: CDR1 SGHTA, CDR2 FQGNSA. V lost 0 bases to trimming and J lost 6 bases; unmatched junction nucleotides: 7. In nucleotides, the CDR3 is TGTGCCAGCAGCTTAGCACAACAGGGGGTAGGTAATTCACCCCTCCACTTT. This sequence encodes CASSLAQQGVGNSPLHF.

V usage is TRBV5-6 and J usage is TRBJ1-1; the match to TRBD1 covers 10 bases. The CDR3 has 15 residues. V lost 3 bases and J lost 4; bases outside the gene matches: 6. Per germline, CDR1 SGHDT and CDR2 YYEEEE. The CDR3 sequence is CASSSRTGGGTEAFF. CDR3 coding DNA: TGTGCCAGCAGCTCCCGGACAGGGGGAGGCACTGAAGCTTTCTTT.

The V and J genes are TRBV4-2 and TRBJ1-2, with D perhaps TRBD1 (5 bases). V dropped 3 bases and J dropped 8 bases, with 16 bases sitting between them. The germline V gene has CDR1 LGHNA and CDR2 YNFKEQ. The CDR3 loop spans 14 amino acids. The CDR3 reads CASSQASGGEGYTF. The CDR3 DNA sequence: TGTGCCAGCAGCCAGGCCTCCGGGGGAGAGGGCTACACCTTC.

This chain links TRBV24-1 with TRBJ2-2; D gene uncertain. The CDR3 has 13 residues. Germline V gives CDR1 KGHDR, CDR2 SFDVKD. The germline V and J ends were trimmed by 4 bases and 2 bases, with 4 bases remaining between them. CDR3 sequence (DNA): TGTGCCACCAGTGAAACTAACACCGGGGAGCTGTTTTTT. Translation: CATSETNTGELFF.

This sequence joins TRBV7-2 and TRBJ2-7, with 7 bases fitting TRBD1. Germline CDR1 and CDR2: SGHTA and FQGNSA. The J segment lost 2 bases and the V segment lost 3 bases, leaving 7 bases of the junction unmatched. The CDR3 length is 15 residues. CDR3 bases: TGTGCCAGCAGCTTCACCGGGACAGCAGCCTACGAGCAGTACTTC. Residues: CASSFTGTAAYEQYF.

This clone was seen just once. The J gene is TRBJ2-5, the V gene TRBV18; maybe TRBD2 (5 bases). In germline, CDR1 is KGHSH, CDR2 LQKENI. CDR3 size: 15 residues. The V and J ends lost 3 bases and 2 bases respectively, with 13 bases between them. CDR3 protein: CASSPETGKQETQYF. The CDR3, as DNA: TGTGCCAGCTCACCCGAGACGGGGAAACAAGAGACCCAGTACTTC.